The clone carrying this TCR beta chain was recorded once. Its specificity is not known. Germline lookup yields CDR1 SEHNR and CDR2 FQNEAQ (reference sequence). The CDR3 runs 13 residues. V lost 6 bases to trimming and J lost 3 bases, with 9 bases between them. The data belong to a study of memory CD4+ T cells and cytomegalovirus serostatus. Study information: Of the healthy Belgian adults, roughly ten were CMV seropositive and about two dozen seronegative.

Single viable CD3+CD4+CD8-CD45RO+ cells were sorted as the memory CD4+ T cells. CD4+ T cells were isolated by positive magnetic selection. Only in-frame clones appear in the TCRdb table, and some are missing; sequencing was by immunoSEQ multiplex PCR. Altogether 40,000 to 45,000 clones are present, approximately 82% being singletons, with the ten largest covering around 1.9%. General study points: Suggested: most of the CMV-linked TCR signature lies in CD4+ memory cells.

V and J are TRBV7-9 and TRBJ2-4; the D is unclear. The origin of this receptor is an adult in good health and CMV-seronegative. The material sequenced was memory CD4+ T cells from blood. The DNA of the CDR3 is TGTGCCAGCAGTATAAGCGACAAAAACATTCAGTACTTC. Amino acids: CASSISDKNIQYF.